This TCR beta chain comes out of a study of T cell clonotyping in hematopoietic cell transplantation. Study-wide background: Recipient samples before transplant were obtained post-cytoreduction.

Time point specified: recipient sample about 28 days before transplant, after cytoreduction. On this clone: The antigen is undetermined.

The repertoire was sequenced with immunoSEQ multiplex PCR; TCRdb's copy has only in-frame clones and lacks some. The table lists 26,000 or so clones, more than 70% of them singletons. Findings of the study overall: Pathologically expanded recipient clonotypes increased progressively from day 30 to day 180 as diversity fell. Higher Inverse Simpson Index values in graft donor and pretransplant recipient predicted broader posttransplant TCR diversity.

This CDR3 comprises 14 residues. Germline V gene data show CDR1 as SGHTS and CDR2 as YDEGEE. With V trimmed by 0 bases and J by 5 bases, 2 bases remained unmatched. The sequencing here drew on peripheral blood mononuclear cells, taken before stem cell transplant. The TCR comes from a man aged 40-50 years with acute myeloid leukemia. Some clones in this sample may be carry-over from other donors' samples. The chain couples TRBV5-8 to TRBJ2-5; 9 nucleotides align to TRBD1. This CDR3 is CASSLGDRAETQYF. As DNA, the CDR3 is TGTGCCAGCAGCTTGGGGGACAGGGCTGAGACCCAGTACTTC. The whole variable domain, filled in from reference TRBV5-8 and TRBJ2-5, reads EAGVTQSPTHLIKTRGQQATLRCSPISGHTSVYWYQQALGLGLQFLLWYDEGEERNRGNFPPRFSGRQFPNYSSELNVNALELEDSALYLCASSLGDRAETQYFGPGTRLLVL.